What follows is one T cell receptor (beta chain) and its context. What it binds is not known. Input was about 616 ng to 6,500 ng of genomic DNA from tumor or blood. The repertoire was sequenced with immunoSEQ multiplex PCR; TCRdb's copy has only in-frame clones and lacks some. The sample lists about 59,000 clones, roughly 77% occurring once. Germline V gives CDR1 SGHVS, CDR2 FNYEAQ. This CDR3 spans 14 amino acids. V trimming: 3 bases; J trimming: 6 bases; junction bases outside the gene matches: 4. These data originate in a study of T cells in tumors after PD-1 blockade. The overall study: Treatment was either pembrolizumab 200 mg every 3 weeks or cemiplimab 350 mg every 2 weeks. During anti-PD-1 treatment, some patients continued daily vismodegib 150 mg.

Findings of the study overall: Blood contained about two fifths of the tumor's TCR clonotypes.

V is TRBV7-6 and J is TRBJ1-1, with 10 bases aligning to TRBD1. The clonotype comes from a human donor with basal cell carcinoma. The starting material was PBMCs, obtained before anti-PD-1 treatment. The CDR3 sequence: CASSLGQGKSEAFF. In DNA, the CDR3 is TGTGCCAGCAGCTTGGGACAGGGGAAATCTGAAGCTTTCTTT.